This T cell receptor (beta chain) was identified during a study of blood T cells in healthy people across ages. Notes on this clonotype: Its antigen is as yet unknown.

Healthy Caucasians from Russia aged about 6 to 90 served as donors. Looked up from germline, CDR1 is SGHRS and CDR2 is YFSETQ. J gave up 3 bases and V 4 bases, and 7 bases lay outside the gene matches. This CDR3 contains 15 residues. A second PCR, run for roughly 7 to 12 cycles, used a sample-barcoded 5' primer plus a J-beta primer mix. Per sample, CDR3-containing paired-end reads numbered at least 2.5 million. TCRdb re-called the 5' RACE reads through MiXCR, storing one row per CDR3 protein. The profile shows about 1.4 million distinct CDR3 sequences, almost 60% of them singletons. General study points: Per million T cells, the diversity of TCR beta decreased roughly linearly as age advanced. Long-lived donors carried more naive CD4+ cells and greater diversity than aged donors.

The gene calls are TRBV5-1 and TRBJ2-1; 7 nucleotides agree with TRBD2. Sequenced input: blood. This clonotype was obtained from a man aged 18 to 30 in good health. DNA of the CDR3: TGCGCCAGCAGCCGGGAAGCGGGACTCTACAATGAGCAGTTCTTC. Its protein product is CASSREAGLYNEQFF. The whole variable domain, filled in from reference TRBV5-1 and TRBJ2-1, reads KAGVTQTPRYLIKTRGQQVTLSCSPISGHRSVSWYQQTPGQGLQFLFEYFSETQRNKGNFPGRFSGRQFSNSRSEMNVSTLELGDSALYLCASSREAGLYNEQFFGPGTRLTVL.